This is a list of T cell receptor beta chains from one sample in a study of neurological immune-mediated disorders. One entry per CDR3 protein results from TCRdb running MiXCR on the 5' RACE reads. The data contain about 80,000 distinct CDR3 sequences, over 4.5% of them singletons. Sequenced: PBMCs. The receptor source for this set is a woman aged 60-75 years with multiple sclerosis. CDR3s include the opening cysteine and the closing phenylalanine or tryptophan. The D gene is left open where the match is weak. Some rows have no size entry. The others give once, few or many, or a class for an expanded clone.

>TRBV5-4|NA|TRBJ1-2|many
TGTGCCAGCAGCGTCGGGAGGGGGGACTATGGCTACACCTTC
CASSVGRGDYGYTF
>TRBV19|NA|TRBJ1-1|NA
TGTGCCAGTAGTAGAATGGGGGAAATGGGTGAAGCTTTCTTT
CASSRMGEMGEAFF
>TRBV20-1|NA|TRBJ1-1|many
TGCAGTGCTAGAAAAATGAACACTGAAGCTTTCTTT
CSARKMNTEAFF
>TRBV7-2|TRBD2|TRBJ2-1|many
TGTGCCAGCAGCCCCGACTCACTAGCGGGGGCCCTTTGGCTCTTC
CASSPDSLAGALWLF
>TRBV20-1|NA|TRBJ1-2|many
TGCAGTGCTAGGTGGAATGCGGCCCTAGGCTATGGCTACACCTTC
CSARWNAALGYGYTF
>TRBV29-1|NA|TRBJ1-5|many
TGCAGCGCATCCGAGGGGGTTTATCAGCCCCAGCATTTT
CSASEGVYQPQHF
>TRBV7-9|NA|TRBJ1-1|many
TGTGCCAGCAGCTCTCACGGAAACACTGAAGCTTTCTTT
CASSSHGNTEAFF
>TRBV9|NA|TRBJ1-1|many
TGTGCCAGCAGCGTAGACGGGGTGGGGAACACTGAAGCTTTCTTT
CASSVDGVGNTEAFF
>TRBV20-1|NA|TRBJ1-3|NA
TGCAGTGCTAGTAGTTCATGGAGGGGAAATACCATATATTTT
CSASSSWRGNTIYF
>TRBV11-2|NA|TRBJ2-5|many
TGTGCCAGCAGCTTAGCTCAGGGTGACGAGACCCAGTACTTC
CASSLAQGDETQYF
>TRBV5-1|NA|TRBJ2-3|many
TGCGCCAGCAGCTTGGGACTGGGGGCGCAAAAATCAGATACGCAGTATTTT
CASSLGLGAQKSDTQYF
>TRBV7-2|TRBD2|TRBJ2-3|few
TGTGCCAGCAGCCTTTTGGGACTAGCGAACCGGAAAGATACGCAGTATTTT
CASSLLGLANRKDTQYF
>TRBV29-1|TRBD1|TRBJ1-5|many
TGCAGCGCAGTTGACAGGGGGCTCGGTCAGCCCCAGCATTTT
CSAVDRGLGQPQHF
>TRBV20-1|NA|TRBJ2-3|NA
TGCAGTGCTAGATCCCCGGGAACAGACGTAGGTCCAGATACGCAGTATTTT
CSARSPGTDVGPDTQYF
>TRBV20-1|TRBD1|TRBJ2-7|NA
TGCAGTGCTAGAGAACCGGGACAGGGCAACTACGAGCAGTACTTC
CSAREPGQGNYEQYF
>TRBV25-1|NA|TRBJ1-2|many
TGTGCCAGCAGTGAATGGCCATCATATGGCTACACCTTC
CASSEWPSYGYTF
>TRBV12-3/TRBV12-4|TRBD1|TRBJ1-1|many
TGTGCCAGCGTGTGGGGACAGGGGCGGACTGAAGCTTTCTTT
CASVWGQGRTEAFF
>TRBV7-8|NA|TRBJ1-5|many
TGTGCCAGCAGCTTAGCGGGGGGGGGCCAACAGCCCCAGCATTTT
CASSLAGGGQQPQHF
>TRBV20-1|TRBD2|TRBJ2-7|NA
TGCAGTGCTAGAGTGCCGGGAGGGAGCTACGAGCAGTACTTC
CSARVPGGSYEQYF
>TRBV3-1|NA|TRBJ1-2|NA
TGTGCCAGCAGCCAAGATTGGGTGGCTGGCTACACCTTC
CASSQDWVAGYTF
>TRBV12-3/TRBV12-4|NA|TRBJ2-7|NA
TGTGCCAGCAGGATGGTCGGGCCCCACGAGCAGTACTTC
CASRMVGPHEQYF
>TRBV7-4|NA|TRBJ2-7|many
TGTGCCAGCAGCTTCCTGTTCATGGCCGAGCAGTACTTC
CASSFLFMAEQYF
>TRBV12-3/TRBV12-4|NA|TRBJ2-5|many
TGTGCCAGCAGGGACAGATACCAAGAGACCCAGTACTTC
CASRDRYQETQYF
>TRBV7-9|TRBD2|TRBJ2-5|many
TGTGCCAGCACCGCTCCCAGGGAGCGGGGGAAGAAAGAGACCCAGTACTTC
CASTAPRERGKKETQYF